The clone carrying this T cell receptor (beta chain) came up a few times. As yet, its antigen is unknown. The CDR3 sequence is 14 residues long. Trimming pared 6 bases from V and 9 bases from J, leaving 18 bases between. Germline V gene data show CDR1 as SGHTA and CDR2 as FQGNSA. This sample is drawn from a study of blood T cells in healthy people across ages. Points from the study as a whole: Researchers said unsorted PBMCs prevented a conclusive naive versus antigen-experienced comparison.

The second PCR ran about 6 to 11 cycles with a sample-barcoded 5' primer and J-beta primers. TCRdb re-analysed the 5' RACE reads in MiXCR, keeping a single row per CDR3 protein. The sample consists of more than 700,000 distinct CDR3 sequences, 53% of them appearing once. What was sequenced was blood. The chain is built from TRBV7-2 and TRBJ2-1; tentatively, D is TRBD1 (5 bases). The source is an elderly man in good health. The DNA for the CDR3 is TGTGCCAGCAGTCACCCTGGTTGGGGCCGTGAGCAGTTCTTC. It is translated as CASSHPGWGREQFF.